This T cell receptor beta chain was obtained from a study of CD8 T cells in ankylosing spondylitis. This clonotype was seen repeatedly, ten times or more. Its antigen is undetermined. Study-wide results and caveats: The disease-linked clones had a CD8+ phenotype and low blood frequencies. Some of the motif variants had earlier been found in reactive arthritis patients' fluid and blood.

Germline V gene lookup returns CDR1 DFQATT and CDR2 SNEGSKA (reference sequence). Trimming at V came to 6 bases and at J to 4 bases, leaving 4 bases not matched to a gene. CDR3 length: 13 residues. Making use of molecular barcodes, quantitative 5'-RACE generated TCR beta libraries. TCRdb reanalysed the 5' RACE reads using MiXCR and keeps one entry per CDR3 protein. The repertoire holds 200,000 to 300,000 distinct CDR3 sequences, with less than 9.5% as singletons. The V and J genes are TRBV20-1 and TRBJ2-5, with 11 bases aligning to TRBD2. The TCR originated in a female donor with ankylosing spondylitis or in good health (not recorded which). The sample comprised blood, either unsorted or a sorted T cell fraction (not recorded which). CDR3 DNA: TGCAGTGCGGTAGCGGGAGGGAGAGAGACCCAGTACTTC. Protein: CSAVAGGRETQYF.